Each of the 26 T cell receptor beta chains below was sequenced from the same sample in a study of control samples from healthy donors and cancer patients. Clones were sequenced by immunoSEQ multiplex PCR, and TCRdb holds only the in-frame ones, with some missing. The sample yields tens of thousands of clones, roughly 87% seen once. Specimen: PBMCs. The source is a man aged 35 to 55 with colorectal cancer.

The gene calls are TRBV15 and TRBJ2-7; D is unresolved. The CDR3 consists of 14 residues. The V and J ends lost 1 base and 2 bases respectively, with 9 bases between them. From germline, CDR1 is LNHNV and CDR2 YYDKDF (reference sequence). CDR3 sequence: CATSRAQSTYEQYF. The CDR3 nucleotides are TGTGCCACCAGCAGAGCTCAGTCTACCTACGAGCAGTACTTC.

The chain combines TRBV12-5 with TRBJ2-1; D call uncertain. The length of the CDR3 is 15 residues. Trimming pared 8 bases from V and 5 bases from J, leaving 19 bases between. Looked up from germline, CDR1 is LGHNT and CDR2 is FRNRAP. CDR3 sequence reads: CASSPEIVRNNEQFF. The DNA for the CDR3 is TGTGCTAGTTCACCGGAGATAGTCAGGAACAATGAGCAGTTCTTC.

This chain uses TRBV4-3 with TRBJ1-1; no firm D call. This CDR3 has 15 amino acids. Trimming stripped 0 bases from V and 1 base from J, with 9 bases between. The germline gives CDR1 LGHNA, CDR2 YSLEER. The CDR3 protein is CASSQDSQRNTEAFF. The CDR3 nucleotides read TGCGCCAGCAGCCAAGATTCGCAGAGGAACACTGAAGCTTTCTTT.

CDR3 DNA sequence: TGTGCCACCTCGGGGCGCACAGATACGCAGTATTTT. Protein product: CATSGRTDTQYF. This chain joins TRBV24-1 and TRBJ2-3; the D gene could be TRBD1 or TRBD2 (5 bases each). CDR1 KGHDR and CDR2 SFDVKD come from the germline V gene. Trimming removed 9 bases from V and 1 base from J, with 7 bases in between. There are 12 residues in the CDR3.

The chain couples TRBV7-9 to TRBJ1-1; D gene ambiguous. The CDR3 loop spans 12 amino acids. V lost 2 bases and J lost 3, with 4 bases in between. Germline V lookup: CDR1 SEHNR, CDR2 FQNEAQ (reference sequence). Written as DNA, the CDR3 is TGTGCCAGCAGCTTATTTGACACTGAAGCTTTCTTT. As protein: CASSLFDTEAFF.

The rearrangement uses TRBV4-3 and TRBJ2-1; tentative D call: TRBD2 (6 bases). This CDR3 is 15 amino acids long. Trimming took off 4 bases at V and 5 bases at J, with 15 bases between the two ends. Germline CDR1 LGHNA, CDR2 YSLEER. In DNA form, the CDR3 reads TGCGCCAGCAGCCTCTTGGAGGGCCGGGACAATGAGCAGTTCTTC. This translates into CASSLLEGRDNEQFF.

The rearrangement uses TRBV11-3 and TRBJ2-7, with D possibly TRBD1 on 7 matching bases. Trimming cost V 2 bases and J 3 bases, with 14 bases left between them. The CDR3 consists of 15 residues. Germline assignment: CDR1 SGHNT and CDR2 YENEEA. This CDR3 reads CASSLSGDSFYEQYF. CDR3 coding DNA: TGTGCCAGCAGCTTATCGGGGGACAGCTTCTACGAGCAGTACTTC.

The rearrangement uses TRBV7-2 and TRBJ2-7; TRBD1 agrees at 7 bases. The CDR3 has 14 amino acids. Per germline, CDR1 SGHTA and CDR2 FQGNSA. The ends lost 5 bases at V and 1 base at J; junction bases unmatched: 5. The CDR3 is CASSRDRSSYEQYF. The CDR3 DNA follows: TGTGCCAGCAGCCGGGACAGATCTTCCTACGAGCAGTACTTC.

This clone was counted between two and nine times. The chain recombines TRBV7-9 with TRBJ2-1; D remains ambiguous. The CDR3 consists of 15 residues. Deletions cut 4 bases from V and 0 bases from J, with 10 bases between. Germline CDR1 reads SEHNR; CDR2 reads FQNEAQ (reference sequence). The DNA for the CDR3 is TGTGCCAGCAGCTCCACCGGCAGCTCCTACAATGAGCAGTTCTTC. It is translated as CASSSTGSSYNEQFF.

This clone was found a few times. The genes are TRBV6-1 and TRBJ1-2; a possible D gene is TRBD1 (5 bases). This CDR3 has 13 amino acids. Germline values: CDR1 MNHNS, CDR2 SASEGT. The V end was cut by 2 bases, the J end by 6 bases, with 10 bases between. DNA of the CDR3: TGTGCCAGCAGTGAAACAGGTCGAGATGGCTACACCTTC. Protein product: CASSETGRDGYTF.

The chain uses TRBV14 and TRBJ2-3; 11 bases match TRBD2. This CDR3 region has 15 residues. The ends lost 6 bases at V and 5 bases at J; junction bases unmatched: 7. From germline, CDR1 is SGHDN and CDR2 FVKESK. CDR3 in DNA: TGTGCCAGCAGTCGGACTAGCGGGTCTGTAGATACGCAGTATTTT. It specifies CASSRTSGSVDTQYF.

The chain carries TRBV2 and TRBJ2-3, with 14 bases matching TRBD2. The CDR3 contains 19 residues. CDR1 and CDR2 (germline): SNHLY, FYNNEI. The trim removed 5 bases at V and 0 bases at J, leaving 10 bases unmatched. The CDR3 region has the DNA TGTGCCAGCAGTCTCTTAGGACTAGCGGGAGGATCTAGCACAGATACGCAGTATTTT. Translated, it gives CASSLLGLAGGSSTDTQYF.

The chain links TRBV28 to TRBJ1-6; D gene uncertain. Germline CDR1 reads MDHEN; CDR2 reads SYDVKM. Trimming removed 6 bases at V and 0 bases at J, with 12 bases between. This CDR3 comprises 16 residues. CDR3 bases: TGTGCCAGCAGCCACCTGAAAAGCTCCTATAATTCACCCCTCCACTTT. This encodes CASSHLKSSYNSPLHF.

The chain uses TRBV16 and TRBJ1-2; a weak D match, TRBD1 (5 bases). This CDR3 is built from 15 residues. Germline loops: CDR1 KGHSY, CDR2 FQNENV. Trimming pared 4 bases from V and 4 bases from J, leaving 16 bases between. CDR3 residues: CASSLARGRAYGYTF. In nucleotides, the CDR3 is TGTGCCAGCAGCCTAGCCCGTGGCAGGGCCTATGGCTACACCTTC.

The V call is TRBV7-8, the J call TRBJ2-5; 7 bases align to TRBD1. The CDR3 runs 15 residues. CDR1 and CDR2 from the germline V gene are SGHVS and FQNEAQ. V lost 6 bases, J lost 2 bases, and 9 bases stayed unmatched. This chain's CDR3 is CASSPNRDRQETQYF. The DNA of the CDR3 is TGTGCCAGCAGTCCAAACCGGGACAGACAAGAGACCCAGTACTTC.

The gene calls are TRBV24-1 and TRBJ2-3; 16 bases map to TRBD2. CDR1 and CDR2 from the germline V gene are KGHDR and SFDVKD. V shed 5 bases, J shed 0 bases, and the junction held 4 bases outside the gene matches. There are 18 residues in the CDR3. CDR3 bases: TGTGCCACCAGTGGGGGGACTAGCGGGAGGGCTAGCACAGATACGCAGTATTTT. Encoded protein: CATSGGTSGRASTDTQYF.

The chain links TRBV30 to TRBJ2-5; perhaps TRBD2 as D (6 bases). The V gene's germline CDR1 is GTSNPN and CDR2 SVGIG (reference sequence). The CDR3 consists of 14 residues. The V end was cut by 0 bases, the J end by 5 bases, with 13 bases between. CDR3 DNA sequence: TGTGCCTGGAGTGTAGGACCAGGGAGGGAGACCCAGTACTTC. Translating gives CAWSVGPGRETQYF.

This chain joins TRBV27 and TRBJ2-2, with TRBD1 matching 7 bases. Germline values: CDR1 MNHEY, CDR2 SMNVEV (reference sequence). Trimming took 6 bases from V and 4 from J; bases not matched to a gene: 8. The CDR3 length is 15 residues. This CDR3 reads CASSRRGRATGELFF. The CDR3 coding sequence is TGTGCCAGCAGCAGAAGGGGGCGCGCCACCGGGGAGCTGTTTTTT.

The rearrangement uses TRBV11-3 and TRBJ2-1; 11 bases are a match to TRBD2. Germline V gene sequence: CDR1 SGHNT, CDR2 YENEEA. The V segment lost 4 bases and the J segment 6 bases; nucleotides outside the gene matches: 11. CDR3 size: 17 residues. The CDR3: CASSSLSSGRTPNEQFF. The CDR3 DNA reads as TGTGCCAGCAGCTCCCTATCTAGCGGGAGGACCCCCAATGAGCAGTTCTTC. Variable domain in full (rest from reference TRBV11-3 and TRBJ2-1): EAGVVQSPRYKIIEKKQPVAFWCNPISGHNTLYWYLQNLGQGPELLIRYENEEAVDDSQLPKDRFSAERLKGVDSTLKIQPAELGDSAVYLCASSSLSSGRTPNEQFFGPGTRLTVL.

The chain links TRBV6-2 or TRBV6-3 to TRBJ2-7; TRBD2 aligns across 7 bases. Losses at the gene ends were 11 bases for V and 5 bases for J; bases not matched to a gene: 15. Germline V lookup: CDR1 MNHEY, CDR2 SVGEGT. CDR3 length equals 14 residues. CDR3 region: CAGSPSGLLHEQYF. CDR3 in DNA: TGTGCCGGAAGCCCTAGCGGTTTACTCCACGAGCAGTACTTC.

A few counts support this clone. The chain recombines TRBV2 with TRBJ1-3; the match to TRBD1 covers 12 bases. CDR1 and CDR2 (germline): SNHLY, FYNNEI. The length of the CDR3 is 19 residues. With 4 bases clipped from V and 2 bases from J, the junction kept 12 bases outside the gene matches. The DNA for the CDR3 is TGTGCCAGCAGTGGAGACCGGGACAGGGGGCGATGGACTGGAAACACCATATATTTT. Encoded protein: CASSGDRDRGRWTGNTIYF.

The CDR3 loop is CASSEQGAGEQFF. The CDR3 DNA sequence: TGTGCCAGCAGTGAACAGGGGGCAGGGGAGCAGTTCTTC. The V gene is TRBV6-4, the J gene TRBJ2-1; 9 positions agree with TRBD1. V lost 3 bases and J lost 10; bases outside the gene matches: 4. This CDR3 is 13 amino acids long. Germline V gives CDR1 MRHNA, CDR2 SNTAGT.

This clone has only one observation. The chain recombines TRBV27 with TRBJ2-1; 7 bases are a match to TRBD2. V was pared by 8 bases and J by 2 bases, with 12 bases of the junction left unmatched. CDR3 size: 16 residues. CDR1 and CDR2 from the germline V gene are MNHEY and SMNVEV (reference sequence). The CDR3 is CASLHRGLAAYNEQFF. The CDR3 nucleotides are TGTGCCAGCCTTCACCGAGGGCTAGCGGCCTACAATGAGCAGTTCTTC.

The chain carries TRBV27 and TRBJ2-2, with 9 bases lining up with TRBD2. The germline gives CDR1 MNHEY, CDR2 SMNVEV (reference sequence). This CDR3 comprises 16 residues. V lost 6 bases to trimming and J lost 6 bases; unmatched junction nucleotides: 11. CDR3 in amino acids: CASSPAGGHGPGELFF. DNA of the CDR3: TGTGCCAGCAGCCCAGCGGGAGGTCATGGTCCCGGGGAGCTGTTTTTT.

This rearrangement joins TRBV19 to TRBJ2-7; D may be TRBD1 (6 bases). Germline V gene data show CDR1 as LNHDA and CDR2 as SQIVND (reference sequence). Between the trimmed V and J ends, which lost 6 bases and 4 bases, there was a span of 10 bases. The CDR3 has 12 residues. The CDR3 loop is CASSKTGYEQYF. CDR3 DNA sequence: TGTGCCAGTAGCAAAACAGGGTACGAGCAGTACTTC.

The chain is built from TRBV15 and TRBJ2-7; perhaps TRBD2 as D (6 bases). V was trimmed by 0 bases and J by 0 bases, leaving 9 bases between them. There are 15 residues in the CDR3. Germline V gene data show CDR1 as LNHNV and CDR2 as YYDKDF (reference sequence). CDR3: CATSREGRDSYEQYF. CDR3 in DNA: TGTGCCACCAGCAGAGAGGGGCGGGACTCCTACGAGCAGTACTTC.